The rows below give T cell receptor beta chains drawn from one sample of a study of blood T cell repertoires in COVID-19. Measured with immunoSEQ multiplex PCR; TCRdb has only the in-frame clones, and not every one. The table shows 85,000 to 95,000 clones, with about 80% occurring only once. The sample consisted of peripheral blood. These TCRs come from a man aged 65 to 79 with acute or convalescent COVID-19. Each CDR3 is given with its conserved first and last residue. A D gene is named only where the DNA matches it firmly. Where a row states a size, it is once, few, many or the class of an expanded clone; other rows omit it.

>TRBJ2-1|NA|NA|TRBV7-2
TGTGCCAGCAGCTCGAACATACGCGGGGAGCAGTTCTTC
CASSSNIRGEQFF
>TRBJ1-1|NA|few|TRBV4-2
TGTGCCAGCAGCCCTTACGGAGGGAGGACTGAAGCTTTCTTT
CASSPYGGRTEAFF
>TRBJ2-7|TRBD1|many|TRBV6-5
TGTGCCAGCACCGACCAGGACAGGAGCTCCTACGAGCAGTACTTC
CASTDQDRSSYEQYF
>TRBJ1-2|TRBD1|NA|TRBV19
TGTGCCAGTAGTAGGGACAGCCCTTGGTATGGCTACACCTTC
CASSRDSPWYGYTF
>TRBJ1-6|TRBD1|NA|TRBV7-6
TGTGCCAGCAGTTCCGGGACAGGGTTTTCACCCCTCCACTTT
CASSSGTGFSPLHF
>TRBJ2-5|TRBD2|NA|TRBV3-1/TRBV3-2
TGTGCCAGCAGCCAAGGCGGGGGATCGAAGGAGACCCAGTACTTC
CASSQGGGSKETQYF
>TRBJ1-2|NA|NA|TRBV3-1/TRBV3-2
TGTGCCTCAGGGGAGTCGGCAAGCTACACCTTC
CASGESASYTF
>TRBJ2-2|NA|NA|TRBV12-3/TRBV12-4
TGTGCCAGCAGCCTACAGGGTCCCGGGGAGCTGTTTTTT
CASSLQGPGELFF
>TRBJ1-2|TRBD1|NA|TRBV19
TGTGCCAGTAGTTCGGTACAGGGGGCGAGCTATGGCTACACCTTC
CASSSVQGASYGYTF
>TRBJ2-4|NA|NA|TRBV15
TGTGCCACCAGCAGCTTTGCGGGGTCTCAAAACATTCAGTACTTC
CATSSFAGSQNIQYF
>TRBJ1-1|NA|NA|TRBV19
TGTGCCAGTAGTATAGTAATGCAGGGTAACACTGAAGCTTTCTTT
CASSIVMQGNTEAFF
>TRBJ2-5|TRBD1|few|TRBV29-1
TGCAGCGTTGAAGGGACCCTAAAATGGGACAGGGGATTACAAGAGACCCAGTACTTC
CSVEGTLKWDRGLQETQYF
>TRBJ2-4|TRBD2|NA|TRBV10-3
TGTGCCAGTCAAGCGGGAGGAGGGGTCAGAAACATTCAGTACTTC
CASQAGGGVRNIQYF
>TRBJ1-3|NA|NA|TRBV5-7
TGTGCCAGCAGCCCCAACAGCACCTCTGGAAACACCATATATTTT
CASSPNSTSGNTIYF
>TRBJ2-2|NA|NA|TRBV2
TGTGCCAGCAGTGCCTTGCCATCAGGGGTGACCGGGGAGCTGTTTTTT
CASSALPSGVTGELFF
>TRBJ1-6|TRBD1|NA|TRBV6-5
TGTGCCAGCACGCAGGGGGTCGGGAATTCACCCCTCCACTTT
CASTQGVGNSPLHF
>TRBJ2-1|NA|NA|TRBV11-3
TGTGCCAGCAGCTTAGACAACAGCTACAATGAGCAGTTCTTC
CASSLDNSYNEQFF
>TRBJ2-5|NA|many|TRBV10-2
TGCGCCAGCAGTGATTTGGAGCACCAAGAGACCCAGTACTTC
CASSDLEHQETQYF
>TRBJ1-3|NA|NA|TRBV18
TGTGCCAGCTCACCCGACAGGAACTCTGGAAACACCATATATTTT
CASSPDRNSGNTIYF
>TRBJ1-1|TRBD1|NA|TRBV2
TGTGCCAGCAACGGGGACAGGGGCGAAGCTTTCTTT
CASNGDRGEAFF
>TRBJ1-6|NA|NA|TRBV7-3
TGTGCCAGCAGCTTAGGTCCCCGGAATTCACCCCTCCACTTT
CASSLGPRNSPLHF
>TRBJ2-3|NA|NA|TRBV6-1
TGTGCCAGCAGTGAAGCGCTGGGCCAGGGCACAGATACGCAGTATTTT
CASSEALGQGTDTQYF
>TRBJ1-1|NA|NA|TRBV27
TGTGCCAGCAGTTATAATTCGGGGGACGCTGAAGCTTTCTTT
CASSYNSGDAEAFF
>TRBJ2-1|NA|NA|TRBV2
TGTGCCAGCAGTTCGAGGGATGAGCAGTTCTTC
CASSSRDEQFF
>TRBJ1-4|NA|NA|TRBV28
TGTGCCAGCGTCACAGGGAACGGTGAAAAACTGTTTTTT
CASVTGNGEKLFF
>TRBJ2-3|TRBD2|few|TRBV5-4
TGTGCCAGCAGCCGGACTAGCGGGAGTTCAATTGATACGCAGTATTTT
CASSRTSGSSIDTQYF
>TRBJ2-3|NA|NA|TRBV30
TGTGCCTGGAAGCAGGGATCCCTCACAGATACGCAGTATTTT
CAWKQGSLTDTQYF
>TRBJ1-1|TRBD1|few|TRBV5-1
TGCGCCAGCAGCTTGGCAGGACAGGGATACACTGAAGCTTTCTTT
CASSLAGQGYTEAFF
>TRBJ2-5|TRBD2|few|TRBV4-1
TGCGCCAGCAGCCAAGAAGGGCGGGAGGAGACCCAGTACTTC
CASSQEGREETQYF
>TRBJ1-1|NA|NA|TRBV19
TGTGCCAGTAGTATCGGGGGTTTCGGTGACACTGAAGCTTTCTTT
CASSIGGFGDTEAFF
>TRBJ1-5|TRBD1|few|TRBV6-5
TGTGCCAGCGTTAACACAGGGGGCGGATATCAGCCCCAGCATTTT
CASVNTGGGYQPQHF
>TRBJ1-2|NA|once|TRBV6-5
TGTGCCAGTAAGCTTATATATGGCTACACCTTC
CASKLIYGYTF
>TRBJ1-4|NA|few|TRBV30
TGTGCCTGGAGTGTAGGCAGGGTTAATGAAAAACTGTTTTTT
CAWSVGRVNEKLFF
>TRBJ2-2|TRBD1|NA|TRBV28
TGTGCCAGCACCCACGGCGGACAGGGCACCGGGGAGCTGTTTTTT
CASTHGGQGTGELFF
>TRBJ2-5|NA|NA|TRBV10-2
TGCGCCAGCAGTGAACCGGCAAGCAGGAAAGAGACCCAGTACTTC
CASSEPASRKETQYF
>TRBJ2-1|TRBD2|NA|TRBV7-8
TGTGCCAGCAGGCCTAGCGGGGGGCTTAATGAGCAGTTCTTC
CASRPSGGLNEQFF
>TRBJ1-5|NA|once|TRBV5-4
TGTGCCAGCAGCTCGCATCCCGGCCAGGGTCCCCAGCATTTT
CASSSHPGQGPQHF
>TRBJ2-1|TRBD2|NA|TRBV6-6
TGTGCCAGCAGTTACTCGGCCGCTAGCGGGATCAATGAGCAGTTCTTC
CASSYSAASGINEQFF
>TRBJ2-3|NA|NA|TRBV6-5
TGTGCCAGCGCGTTGAGGGGGAGCACAGATACGCAGTATTTT
CASALRGSTDTQYF
>TRBJ2-2|TRBD1|NA|TRBV19
TGTGCCAGTCAATGGACAGGGTACACCGGGGAGCTGTTTTTT
CASQWTGYTGELFF
>TRBJ1-1|TRBD1|NA|TRBV6-6
TGTGCCAGCAGTGCTGGGACAGGGGGCAGAACTTTCTTT
CASSAGTGGRTFF
>TRBJ2-1|NA|NA|TRBV4-2
TGTGCCAGCAGCCCCGAGTTCGAGGGCCCCCAGTTCTTC
CASSPEFEGPQFF
>TRBJ1-5|NA|NA|TRBV10-3
TGTGCCATCAGTGAGTCGGCAAGGGGGACAAATCAGCCCCAGCATTTT
CAISESARGTNQPQHF
>TRBJ1-1|TRBD1|NA|TRBV5-1
TGCGCCAGCAGCCTCCAGACAGGGGCGAGAATGAACACTGAAGCTTTCTTT
CASSLQTGARMNTEAFF
>TRBJ2-1|NA|few|TRBV7-3
TGTGCCAGCAGCTTAACCCGGGATCGTGGTTACAATGAGCAGTTCTTC
CASSLTRDRGYNEQFF